This T cell receptor (beta chain) was captured in a study of shared clonotypes between healthy human individuals. Notes on the study in general: Roughly 4.7% was the fraction of naive CD4 clonotypes found shared across four donors.

Participating donors were healthy, HIV-negative adults free of recent acute infections or vaccinations. Genomic DNA of every subset was divided equally among multiple immunoSEQ plates. Assay used: immunoSEQ multiplex PCR; TCRdb lists only in-frame clones, some missing. Among 1.4 million to 1.5 million clones listed, over 95% were seen once. V shed 4 bases and J shed 2 bases, with 9 bases lying between them. Per the germline V gene, CDR1 is SGHNT and CDR2 is YYREEE (reference sequence). The CDR3 loop spans 13 amino acids. With respect to this clone: What it recognizes is unknown.

Sequencing was carried out using naive CD4+ T cells sorted from blood. Subset denoted: CD45RA+ positively selected. The rearrangement joins TRBV5-4 to TRBJ2-5; D is unresolved. The receptor was isolated from a young man in good health. In DNA form, the CDR3 reads TGTGCCAGCAGCCCGAAGGCTCAAGAGACCCAGTACTTC. This codes for CASSPKAQETQYF.